The clone carrying this TCR beta chain was counted between two and nine times. Its target is not known. The junction and the germline gene differ at one end; a read error may be behind it. The record originates from a study of CD8+ T cells in alopecia areata. Reverse transcription of extracted RNA yielded cDNA, which provided the sequencing template. TCRdb keeps only in-frame clones here, not all; method: immunoSEQ multiplex PCR. The sample shows 150,000 to 200,000 clones, approximately 59% of them seen only once. Germline-derived CDR1 and CDR2 are SEHNR and FQNEAQ (reference sequence). The CDR3 consists of 16 residues. Treatment specified: oral pan-JAK inhibitor, 5-10 mg twice daily. Study observations and caveats: In lesional scalp, particularly from alopecia totalis/universalis, clonality was higher than in normal scalp. The study found tofacitinib significantly decreased scalp clonality and expanded CD8+ clones among the top 100.

This material consisted of CD4+ T cells sorted from blood, taken between weeks 55 and 65, from a patient treated with tofacitinib. The sequence was obtained from a human donor with alopecia areata. V is TRBV7-9 and J is TRBJ2-2; 9 bases align to TRBD2. The CDR3 loop is CVGRRVAGAKTGELFF. Written as DNA, the CDR3 is TGTGTCGGAAGACGGGTAGCGGGGGCGAAGACCGGGGAGCTGTTTTTT.